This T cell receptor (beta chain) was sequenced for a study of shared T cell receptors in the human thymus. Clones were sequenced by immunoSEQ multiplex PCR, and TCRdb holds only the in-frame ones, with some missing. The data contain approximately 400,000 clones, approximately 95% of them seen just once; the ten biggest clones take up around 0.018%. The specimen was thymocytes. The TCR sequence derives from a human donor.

The CDR3 sequence is CASSFSISTSGRVNETETQYF. CDR3 sequence (DNA): TGCGCCAGCAGCTTCTCGATATCGACTAGCGGGAGGGTTAATGAGACGGAGACCCAGTACTTC. The rearrangement uses TRBV5-1 and TRBJ2-5; 14 bases match TRBD2. V lost 2 bases, J lost 5 bases, and 20 bases stayed unmatched. CDR1 is SGHRS and CDR2 is YFSETQ in the germline V gene. CDR3 length equals 21 residues.